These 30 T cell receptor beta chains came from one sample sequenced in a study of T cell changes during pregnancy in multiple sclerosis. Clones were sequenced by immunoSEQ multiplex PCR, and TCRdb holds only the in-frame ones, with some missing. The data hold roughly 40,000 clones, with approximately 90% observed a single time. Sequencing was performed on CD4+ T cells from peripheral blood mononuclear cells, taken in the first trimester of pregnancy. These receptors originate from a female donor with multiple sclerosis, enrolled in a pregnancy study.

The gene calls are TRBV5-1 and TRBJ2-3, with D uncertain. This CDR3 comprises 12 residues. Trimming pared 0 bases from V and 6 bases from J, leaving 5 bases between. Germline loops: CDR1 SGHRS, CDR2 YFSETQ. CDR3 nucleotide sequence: TGCGCCAGCAGCTTGGCCCAGGATACGCAGTATTTT. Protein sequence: CASSLAQDTQYF.

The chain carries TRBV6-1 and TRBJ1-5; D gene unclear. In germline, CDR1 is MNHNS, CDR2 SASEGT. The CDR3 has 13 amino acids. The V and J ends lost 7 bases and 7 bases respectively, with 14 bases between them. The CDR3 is CASIGPFSQPQHF. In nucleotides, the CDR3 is TGTGCCAGCATTGGGCCATTTTCACAGCCCCAGCATTTT.

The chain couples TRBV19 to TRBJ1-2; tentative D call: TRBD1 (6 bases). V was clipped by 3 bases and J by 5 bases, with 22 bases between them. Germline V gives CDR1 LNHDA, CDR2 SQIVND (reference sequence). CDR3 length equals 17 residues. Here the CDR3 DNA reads TGTGCCAGTAGTATGGGGGCAGGGGAATATACCGAATATGGCTACACCTTC. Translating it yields CASSMGAGEYTEYGYTF.

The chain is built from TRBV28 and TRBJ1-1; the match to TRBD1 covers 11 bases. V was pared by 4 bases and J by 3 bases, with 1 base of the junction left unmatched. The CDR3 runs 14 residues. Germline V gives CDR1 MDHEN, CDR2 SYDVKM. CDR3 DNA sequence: TGTGCCAGCAGTTCGGGACAGGGGGACACTGAAGCTTTCTTT. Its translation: CASSSGQGDTEAFF.

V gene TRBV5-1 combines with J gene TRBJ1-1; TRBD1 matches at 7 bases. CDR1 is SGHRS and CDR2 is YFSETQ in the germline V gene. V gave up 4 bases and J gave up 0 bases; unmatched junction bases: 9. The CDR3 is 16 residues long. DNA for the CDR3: TGCGCCAGCAGCCTGGGACAGACCAACATGAACACTGAAGCTTTCTTT. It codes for CASSLGQTNMNTEAFF.

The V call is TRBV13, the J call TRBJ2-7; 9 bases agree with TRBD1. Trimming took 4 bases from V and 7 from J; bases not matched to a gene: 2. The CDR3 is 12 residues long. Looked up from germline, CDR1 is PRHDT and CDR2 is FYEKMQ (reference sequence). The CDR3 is CASSSGQGEQYF. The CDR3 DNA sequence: TGTGCCAGCAGCTCAGGACAGGGGGAGCAGTACTTC.

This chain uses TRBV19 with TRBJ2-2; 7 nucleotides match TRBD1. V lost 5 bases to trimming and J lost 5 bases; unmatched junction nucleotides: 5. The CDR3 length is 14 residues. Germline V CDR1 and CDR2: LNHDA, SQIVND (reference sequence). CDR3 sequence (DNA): TGTGCCAGTAGTTACAGGGGCGGAACCGGGGAGCTGTTTTTT. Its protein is CASSYRGGTGELFF. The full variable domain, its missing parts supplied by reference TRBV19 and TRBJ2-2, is DGGITQSPKYLFRKEGQNVTLSCEQNLNHDAMYWYRQDPGQGLRLIYYSQIVNDFQKGDIAEGYSVSREKKESFPLTVTSAQKNPTAFYLCASSYRGGTGELFFGEGSRLTVL.

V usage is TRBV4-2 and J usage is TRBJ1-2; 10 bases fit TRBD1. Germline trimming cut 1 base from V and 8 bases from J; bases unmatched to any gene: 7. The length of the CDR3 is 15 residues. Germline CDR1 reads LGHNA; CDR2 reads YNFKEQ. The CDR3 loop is CASSQGTGTGAGYTF. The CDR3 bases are TGTGCCAGCAGCCAAGGTACCGGGACAGGGGCCGGCTACACCTTC.

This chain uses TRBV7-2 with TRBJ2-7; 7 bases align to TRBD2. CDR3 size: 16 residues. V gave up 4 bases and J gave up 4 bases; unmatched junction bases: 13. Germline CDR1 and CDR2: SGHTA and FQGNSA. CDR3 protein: CASSSGMGGISYEQYF. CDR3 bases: TGTGCCAGCAGCTCAGGGATGGGGGGGATAAGTTACGAGCAGTACTTC.

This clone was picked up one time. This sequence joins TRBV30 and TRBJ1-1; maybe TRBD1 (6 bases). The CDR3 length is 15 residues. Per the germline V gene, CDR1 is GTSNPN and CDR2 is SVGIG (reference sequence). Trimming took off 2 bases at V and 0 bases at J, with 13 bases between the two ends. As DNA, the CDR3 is TGTGCCTGGAGTTATCGGGACATCCTGAACACTGAAGCTTTCTTT. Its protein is CAWSYRDILNTEAFF.

In DNA form, the CDR3 reads TGCAGCGTTGATCAAGGCGGGACAGGGTTCAATGAGCAGTTCTTC. Its translation: CSVDQGGTGFNEQFF. V usage is TRBV29-1 and J usage is TRBJ2-1; the match to TRBD1 covers 9 bases. CDR3 length equals 15 residues. Trimming cost V 3 bases and J 6 bases; bases outside gene matches: 9. Germline assignment: CDR1 SQVTM and CDR2 ANQGSEA.

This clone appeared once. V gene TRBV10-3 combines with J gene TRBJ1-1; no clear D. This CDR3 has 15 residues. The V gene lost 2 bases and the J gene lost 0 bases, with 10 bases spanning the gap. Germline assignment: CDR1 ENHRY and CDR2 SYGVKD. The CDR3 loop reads CAISERERMNTEAFF. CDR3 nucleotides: TGTGCCATCAGTGAGAGGGAGAGGATGAACACTGAAGCTTTCTTT.

The CDR3 is CASSVSPGTDTQYF. DNA for the CDR3: TGCGCCAGCAGTGTGTCGCCAGGCACAGATACGCAGTATTTT. The rearrangement links TRBV5-1 to TRBJ2-3, with unresolved D. The CDR3 is made up of 14 amino acids. The germline gives CDR1 SGHRS, CDR2 YFSETQ. The ends were cut back, 5 bases at V and 1 base at J, with 11 bases in the middle.

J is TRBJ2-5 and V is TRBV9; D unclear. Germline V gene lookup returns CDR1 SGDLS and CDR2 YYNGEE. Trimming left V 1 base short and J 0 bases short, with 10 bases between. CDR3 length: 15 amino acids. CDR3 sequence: CASSVSGAHQETQYF. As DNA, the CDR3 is TGTGCCAGCAGCGTAAGTGGAGCTCACCAAGAGACCCAGTACTTC.

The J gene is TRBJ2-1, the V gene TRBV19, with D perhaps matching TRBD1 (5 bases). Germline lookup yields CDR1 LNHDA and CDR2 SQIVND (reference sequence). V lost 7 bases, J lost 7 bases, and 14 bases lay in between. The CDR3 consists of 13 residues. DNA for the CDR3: TGTGCCAGTAAGGGGTGGAAAGGGAATGAGCAGTTCTTC. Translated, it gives CASKGWKGNEQFF.

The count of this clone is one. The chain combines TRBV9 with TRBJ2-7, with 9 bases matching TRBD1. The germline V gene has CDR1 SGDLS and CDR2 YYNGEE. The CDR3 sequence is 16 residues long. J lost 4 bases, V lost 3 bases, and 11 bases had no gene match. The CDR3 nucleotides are TGTGCCAGCAGCGCTCACTTCGACAGGGGGTATTACGAGCAGTACTTC. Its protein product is CASSAHFDRGYYEQYF.

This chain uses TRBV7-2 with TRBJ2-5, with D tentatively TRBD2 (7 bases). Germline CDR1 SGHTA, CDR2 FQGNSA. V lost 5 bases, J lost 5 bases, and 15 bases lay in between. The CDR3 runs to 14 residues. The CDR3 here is CASSEGGRRETQYF. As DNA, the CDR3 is TGTGCCAGCAGCGAGGGGGGGAGGAGGGAGACCCAGTACTTC. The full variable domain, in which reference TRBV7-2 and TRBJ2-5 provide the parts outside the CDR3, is GAGVSQSPSNKVTEKGKDVELRCDPISGHTALYWYRQSLGQGLEFLIYFQGNSAPDKSGLPSDRFSAERTGGSVSTLTIQRTQQEDSAVYLCASSEGGRRETQYFGPGTRLLVL.

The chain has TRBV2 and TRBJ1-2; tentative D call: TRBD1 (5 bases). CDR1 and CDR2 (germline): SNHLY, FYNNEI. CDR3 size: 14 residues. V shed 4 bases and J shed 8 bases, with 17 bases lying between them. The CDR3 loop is CASSAVLAGKGYTF. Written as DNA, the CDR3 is TGTGCCAGCAGTGCGGTCCTTGCAGGGAAGGGCTACACCTTC.

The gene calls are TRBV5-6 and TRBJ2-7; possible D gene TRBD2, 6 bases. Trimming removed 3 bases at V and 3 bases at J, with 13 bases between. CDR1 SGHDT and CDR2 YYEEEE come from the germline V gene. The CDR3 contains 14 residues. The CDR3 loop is CASSSRGSGYEQYF. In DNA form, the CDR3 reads TGTGCCAGCAGCTCCCGAGGTAGCGGCTACGAGCAGTACTTC. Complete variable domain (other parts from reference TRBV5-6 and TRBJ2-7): DAGVTQSPTHLIKTRGQQVTLRCSPKSGHDTVSWYQQALGQGPQFIFQYYEEEERQRGNFPDRFSGHQFPNYSSELNVNALLLGDSALYLCASSSRGSGYEQYFGPGTRLTVT.

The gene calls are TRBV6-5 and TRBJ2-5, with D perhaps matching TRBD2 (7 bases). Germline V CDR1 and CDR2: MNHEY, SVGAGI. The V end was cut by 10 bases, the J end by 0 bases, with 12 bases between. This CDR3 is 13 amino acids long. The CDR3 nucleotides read TGTGCCATAAGGGGGGGGGACCAAGAGACCCAGTACTTC. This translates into CAIRGGDQETQYF.

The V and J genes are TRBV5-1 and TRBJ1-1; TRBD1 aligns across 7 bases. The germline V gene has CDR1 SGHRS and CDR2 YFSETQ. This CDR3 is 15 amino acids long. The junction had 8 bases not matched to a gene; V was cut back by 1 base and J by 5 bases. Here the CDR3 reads CASSLTGVLGTEAFF. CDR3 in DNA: TGCGCCAGCAGCTTGACAGGGGTATTAGGGACTGAAGCTTTCTTT.

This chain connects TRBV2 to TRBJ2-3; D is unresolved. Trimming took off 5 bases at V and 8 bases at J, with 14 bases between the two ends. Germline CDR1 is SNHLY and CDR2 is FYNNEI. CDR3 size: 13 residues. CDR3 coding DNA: TGTGCCAGCAGTCCTCTCCCCCCCAGTACGCAGTATTTT. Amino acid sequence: CASSPLPPSTQYF.

The CDR3 nucleotides read TGTGCCAGCAGCGTTACTAGCGGGGGAAGCGAGCAGTACTTC. Translated, it gives CASSVTSGGSEQYF. The J gene is TRBJ2-7, the V gene TRBV9, with 11 nucleotides matching TRBD2. CDR1 SGDLS and CDR2 YYNGEE come from the germline V gene. The CDR3 is 14 residues long. V was pared by 2 bases and J by 6 bases, with 4 bases of the junction left unmatched.

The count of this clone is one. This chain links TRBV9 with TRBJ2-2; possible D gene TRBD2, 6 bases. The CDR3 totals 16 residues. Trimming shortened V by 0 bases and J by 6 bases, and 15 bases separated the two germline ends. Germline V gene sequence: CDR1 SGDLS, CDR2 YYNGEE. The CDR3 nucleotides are TGTGCCAGCAGCGTAGTGGCCAGGGAGGTAGCCGGGGAGCTGTTTTTT. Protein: CASSVVAREVAGELFF.

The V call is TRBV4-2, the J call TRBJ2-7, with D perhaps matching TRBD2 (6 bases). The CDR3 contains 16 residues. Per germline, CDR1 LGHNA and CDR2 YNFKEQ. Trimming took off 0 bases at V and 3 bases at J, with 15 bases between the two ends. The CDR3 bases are TGTGCCAGCAGCCAAGAGCTCAGAGGAGGGGACTACGAGCAGTACTTC. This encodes CASSQELRGGDYEQYF.

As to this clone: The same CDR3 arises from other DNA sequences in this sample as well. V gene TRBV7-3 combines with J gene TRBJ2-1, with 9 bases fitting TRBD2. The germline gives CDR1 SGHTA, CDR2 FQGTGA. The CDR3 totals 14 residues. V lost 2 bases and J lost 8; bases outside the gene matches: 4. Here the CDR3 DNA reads TGTGCCAGCAGCTTAGGGCGGGGGGGCTATGAGCAGTTCTTC. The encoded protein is CASSLGRGGYEQFF.

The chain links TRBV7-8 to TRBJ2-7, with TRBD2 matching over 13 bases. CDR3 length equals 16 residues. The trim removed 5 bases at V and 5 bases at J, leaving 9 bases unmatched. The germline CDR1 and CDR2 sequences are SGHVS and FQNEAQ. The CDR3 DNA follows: TGTGCCAGCAGCCCGGGACTAGCGGGATCTCTCGACGAGCAGTACTTC. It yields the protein CASSPGLAGSLDEQYF.

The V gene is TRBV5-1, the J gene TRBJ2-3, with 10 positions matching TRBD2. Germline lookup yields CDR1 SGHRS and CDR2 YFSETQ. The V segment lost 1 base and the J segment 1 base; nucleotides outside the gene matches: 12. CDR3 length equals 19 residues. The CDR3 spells CASSLPKREGRFGTDTQYF. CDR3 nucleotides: TGCGCCAGCAGCTTGCCCAAGCGGGAGGGTCGGTTCGGCACAGATACGCAGTATTTT.

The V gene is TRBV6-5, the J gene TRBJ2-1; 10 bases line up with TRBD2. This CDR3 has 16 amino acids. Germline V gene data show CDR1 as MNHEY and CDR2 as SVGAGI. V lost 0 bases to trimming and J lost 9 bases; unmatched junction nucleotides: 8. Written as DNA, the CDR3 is TGTGCCAGCAGTTACTCCGTGCTAGCGGGAGCTGGTGAGCAGTTCTTC. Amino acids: CASSYSVLAGAGEQFF.

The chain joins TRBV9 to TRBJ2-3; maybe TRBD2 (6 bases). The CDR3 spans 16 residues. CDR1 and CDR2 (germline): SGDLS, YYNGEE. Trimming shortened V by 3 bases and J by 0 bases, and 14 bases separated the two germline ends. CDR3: CASSGLGLTSTDTQYF. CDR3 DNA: TGTGCCAGCAGCGGATTGGGACTGACAAGCACAGATACGCAGTATTTT.